One T cell receptor beta chain is described in this entry. Original methodology: Cell counts per sample came from amplifying reference gene primers. Sequencing was performed with immunoSEQ multiplex PCR; in TCRdb, only in-frame clones are kept and a portion is missing. That table gives V, J and clone size, and the DNA gave D and trimming. The sample holds about 110,000 clones, roughly 80% seen once. The sample is drawn from a study of blood T cell repertoires in COVID-19. Turning to the study itself: T cells, B-cell-depleted T cells, or PBMCs supplied cDNA or gDNA.

Germline V gene lookup returns CDR1 LNHDA and CDR2 SQIVND (reference sequence). The CDR3 contains 14 residues. Deletions cut 5 bases from V and 4 bases from J, with 15 bases between. The material sequenced was peripheral blood. The genes are TRBV19 and TRBJ2-7, with a weak D call TRBD1 (8 bases). This TCR came from a woman aged 55-69 years with acute or convalescent COVID-19. CDR3 region: CASSLQGGIYEQYF. The CDR3 nucleotides are TGTGCCAGTAGTTTACAGGGGGGGATTTACGAGCAGTACTTC.